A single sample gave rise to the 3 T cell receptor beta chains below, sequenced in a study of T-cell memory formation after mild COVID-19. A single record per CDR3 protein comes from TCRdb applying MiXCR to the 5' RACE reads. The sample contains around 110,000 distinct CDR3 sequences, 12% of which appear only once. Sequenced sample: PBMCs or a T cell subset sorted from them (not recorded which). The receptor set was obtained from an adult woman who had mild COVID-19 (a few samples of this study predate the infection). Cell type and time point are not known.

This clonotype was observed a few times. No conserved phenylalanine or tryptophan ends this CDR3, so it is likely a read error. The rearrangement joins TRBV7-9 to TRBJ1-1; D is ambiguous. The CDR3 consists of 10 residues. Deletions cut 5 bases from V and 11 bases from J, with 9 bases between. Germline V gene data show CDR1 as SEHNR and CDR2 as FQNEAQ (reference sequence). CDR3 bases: TGTGCCAGCAGCGCCCCAGAGGCTTTCTTA. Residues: CASSAPEAFL.

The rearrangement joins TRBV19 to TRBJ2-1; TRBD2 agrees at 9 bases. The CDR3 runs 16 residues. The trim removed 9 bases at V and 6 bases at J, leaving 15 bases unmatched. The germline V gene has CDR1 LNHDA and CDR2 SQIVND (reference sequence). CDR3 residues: CASSLLPLGLANEQFF. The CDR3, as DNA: TGTGCCAGCTCACTACTTCCGCTGGGACTAGCCAATGAGCAGTTCTTC.

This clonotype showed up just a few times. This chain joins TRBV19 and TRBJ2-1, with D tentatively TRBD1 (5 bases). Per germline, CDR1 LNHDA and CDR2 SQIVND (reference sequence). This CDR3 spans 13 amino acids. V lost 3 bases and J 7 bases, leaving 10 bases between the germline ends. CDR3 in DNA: TGTGCCAGTAGTATTCTAGGGGAAAATGAGCAGTTCTTC. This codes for CASSILGENEQFF.